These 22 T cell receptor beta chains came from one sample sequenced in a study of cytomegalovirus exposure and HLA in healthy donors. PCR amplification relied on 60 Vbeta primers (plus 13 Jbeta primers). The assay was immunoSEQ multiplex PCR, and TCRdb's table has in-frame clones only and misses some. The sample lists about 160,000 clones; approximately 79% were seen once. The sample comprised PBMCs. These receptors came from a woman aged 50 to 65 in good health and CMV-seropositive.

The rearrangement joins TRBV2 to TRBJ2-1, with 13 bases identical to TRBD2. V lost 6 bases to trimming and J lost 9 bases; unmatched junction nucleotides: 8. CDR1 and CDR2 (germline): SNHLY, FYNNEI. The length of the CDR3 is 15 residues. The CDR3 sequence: CASRLAGGPGGEQFF. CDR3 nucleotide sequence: TGTGCCAGCAGACTAGCGGGAGGGCCGGGGGGTGAGCAGTTCTTC.

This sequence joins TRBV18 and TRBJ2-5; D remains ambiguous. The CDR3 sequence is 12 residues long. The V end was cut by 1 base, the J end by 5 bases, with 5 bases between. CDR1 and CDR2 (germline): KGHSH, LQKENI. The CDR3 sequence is CASSPLLETQYF. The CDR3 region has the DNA TGTGCCAGCTCACCACTCCTGGAGACCCAGTACTTC.

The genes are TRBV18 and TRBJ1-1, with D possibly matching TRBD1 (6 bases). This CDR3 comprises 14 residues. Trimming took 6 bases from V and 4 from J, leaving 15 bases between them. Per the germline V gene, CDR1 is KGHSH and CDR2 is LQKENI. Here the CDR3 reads CASSLNRATTEAFF. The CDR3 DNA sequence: TGTGCCAGCTCCCTAAACAGGGCGACCACTGAAGCTTTCTTT.

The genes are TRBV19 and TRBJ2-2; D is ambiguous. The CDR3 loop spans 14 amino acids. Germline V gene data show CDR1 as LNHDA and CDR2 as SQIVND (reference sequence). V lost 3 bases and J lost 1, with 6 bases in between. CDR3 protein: CASSMNRNTGELFF. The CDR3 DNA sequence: TGTGCCAGTAGTATGAACAGGAACACCGGGGAGCTGTTTTTT. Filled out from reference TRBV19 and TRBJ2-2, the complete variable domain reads DGGITQSPKYLFRKEGQNVTLSCEQNLNHDAMYWYRQDPGQGLRLIYYSQIVNDFQKGDIAEGYSVSREKKESFPLTVTSAQKNPTAFYLCASSMNRNTGELFFGEGSRLTVL.

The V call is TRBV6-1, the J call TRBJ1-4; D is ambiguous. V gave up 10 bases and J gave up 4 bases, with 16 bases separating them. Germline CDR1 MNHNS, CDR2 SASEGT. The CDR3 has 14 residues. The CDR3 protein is CAINRGSNNEKLFF. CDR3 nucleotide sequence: TGTGCCATCAACCGGGGATCCAATAATGAAAAACTGTTTTTT.

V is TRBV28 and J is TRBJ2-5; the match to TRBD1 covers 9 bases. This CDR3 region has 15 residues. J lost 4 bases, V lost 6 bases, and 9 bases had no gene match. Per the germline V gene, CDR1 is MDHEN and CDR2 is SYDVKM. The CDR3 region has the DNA TGTGCCAGCAGCTCCCGGGACAGGGTGGGAGAGACCCAGTACTTC. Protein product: CASSSRDRVGETQYF.

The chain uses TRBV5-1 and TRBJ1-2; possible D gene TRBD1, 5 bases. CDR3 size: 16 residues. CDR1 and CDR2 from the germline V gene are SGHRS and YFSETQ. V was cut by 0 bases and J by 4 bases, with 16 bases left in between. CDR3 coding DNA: TGCGCCAGCAGCTTGGAAGTGTCAGGGTTCGGCTATGGCTACACCTTC. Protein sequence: CASSLEVSGFGYGYTF.

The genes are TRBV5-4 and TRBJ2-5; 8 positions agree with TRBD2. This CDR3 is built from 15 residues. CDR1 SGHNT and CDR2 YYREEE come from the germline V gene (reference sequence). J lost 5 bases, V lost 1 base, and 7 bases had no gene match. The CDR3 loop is CASSLTAGGEETQYF. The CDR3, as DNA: TGTGCCAGCAGCTTGACGGCGGGGGGCGAGGAGACCCAGTACTTC.

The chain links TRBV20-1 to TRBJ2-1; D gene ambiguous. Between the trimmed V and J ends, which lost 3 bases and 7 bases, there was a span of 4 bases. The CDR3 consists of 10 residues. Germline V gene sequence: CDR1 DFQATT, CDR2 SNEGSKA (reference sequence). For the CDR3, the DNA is TGCAGTGCTAGCGCGAATGAGCAGTTCTTC. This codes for CSASANEQFF.

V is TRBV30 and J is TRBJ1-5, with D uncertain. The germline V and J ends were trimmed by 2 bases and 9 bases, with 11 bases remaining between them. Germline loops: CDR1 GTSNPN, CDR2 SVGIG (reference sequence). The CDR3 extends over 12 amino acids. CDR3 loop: CAWSLSAGPQHF. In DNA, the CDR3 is TGTGCCTGGAGTTTGTCGGCGGGGCCCCAGCATTTT.

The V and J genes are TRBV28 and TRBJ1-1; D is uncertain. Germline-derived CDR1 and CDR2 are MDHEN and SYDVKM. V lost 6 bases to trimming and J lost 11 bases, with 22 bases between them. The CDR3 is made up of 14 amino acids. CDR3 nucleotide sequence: TGTGCCAGCAGCCGACCCCCGGGTGAGGGAGGGGCTTTCTTT. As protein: CASSRPPGEGGAFF.

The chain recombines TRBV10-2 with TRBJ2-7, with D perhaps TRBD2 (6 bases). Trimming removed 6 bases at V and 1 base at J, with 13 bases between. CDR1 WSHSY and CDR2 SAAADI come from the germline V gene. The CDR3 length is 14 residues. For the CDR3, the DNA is TGCGCCAGCAGCGGGACTCACCTTTCCTACGAGCAGTACTTC. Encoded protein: CASSGTHLSYEQYF.

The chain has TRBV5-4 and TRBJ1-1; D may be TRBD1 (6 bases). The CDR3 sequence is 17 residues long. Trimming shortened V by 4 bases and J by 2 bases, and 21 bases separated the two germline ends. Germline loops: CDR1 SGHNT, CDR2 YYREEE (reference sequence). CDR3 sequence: CASSPEPRQTGNTEAFF. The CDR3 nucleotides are TGTGCCAGCAGCCCGGAACCTCGTCAGACAGGAAACACTGAAGCTTTCTTT.

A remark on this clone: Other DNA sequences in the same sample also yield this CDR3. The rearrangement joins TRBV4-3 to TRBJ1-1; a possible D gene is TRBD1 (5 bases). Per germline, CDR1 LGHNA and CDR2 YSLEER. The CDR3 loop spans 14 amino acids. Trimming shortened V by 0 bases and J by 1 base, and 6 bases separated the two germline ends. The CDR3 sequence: CASSQEGANTEAFF. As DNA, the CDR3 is TGCGCCAGCAGCCAAGAAGGGGCGAACACTGAAGCTTTCTTT.

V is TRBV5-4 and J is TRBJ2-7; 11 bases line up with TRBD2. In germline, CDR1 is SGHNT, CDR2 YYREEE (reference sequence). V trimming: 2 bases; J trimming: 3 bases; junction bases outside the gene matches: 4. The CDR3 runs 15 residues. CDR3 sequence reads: CASSLKLAGDYEQYF. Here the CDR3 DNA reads TGTGCCAGCAGCTTAAAACTAGCGGGAGACTACGAGCAGTACTTC.

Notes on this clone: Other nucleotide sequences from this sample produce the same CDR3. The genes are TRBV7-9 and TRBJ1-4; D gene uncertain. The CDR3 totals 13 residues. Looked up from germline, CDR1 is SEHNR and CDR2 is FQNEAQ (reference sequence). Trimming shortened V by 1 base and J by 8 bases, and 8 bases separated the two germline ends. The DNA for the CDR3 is TGTGCCAGCAGCTTAGGTGGAGGAGAAAAACTGTTTTTT. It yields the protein CASSLGGGEKLFF.

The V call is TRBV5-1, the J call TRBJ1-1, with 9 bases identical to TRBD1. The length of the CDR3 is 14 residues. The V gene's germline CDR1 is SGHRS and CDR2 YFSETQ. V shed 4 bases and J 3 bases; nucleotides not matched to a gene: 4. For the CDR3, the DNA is TGCGCCAGCAGCCGAGACAGGGGGGACACTGAAGCTTTCTTT. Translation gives CASSRDRGDTEAFF.

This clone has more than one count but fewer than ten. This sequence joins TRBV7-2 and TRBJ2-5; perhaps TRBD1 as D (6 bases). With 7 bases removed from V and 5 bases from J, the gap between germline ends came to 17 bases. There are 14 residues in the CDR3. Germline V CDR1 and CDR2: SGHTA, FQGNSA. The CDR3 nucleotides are TGTGCCAGCACCATAGGTCAGGGGATGGAGACCCAGTACTTC. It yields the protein CASTIGQGMETQYF.

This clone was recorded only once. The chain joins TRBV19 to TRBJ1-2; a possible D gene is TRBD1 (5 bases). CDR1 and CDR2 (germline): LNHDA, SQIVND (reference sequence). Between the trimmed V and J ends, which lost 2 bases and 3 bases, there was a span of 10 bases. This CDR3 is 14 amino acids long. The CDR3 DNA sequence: TGTGCCAGTAGTATATACGACAGCTACTATGGCTACACCTTC. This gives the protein CASSIYDSYYGYTF.

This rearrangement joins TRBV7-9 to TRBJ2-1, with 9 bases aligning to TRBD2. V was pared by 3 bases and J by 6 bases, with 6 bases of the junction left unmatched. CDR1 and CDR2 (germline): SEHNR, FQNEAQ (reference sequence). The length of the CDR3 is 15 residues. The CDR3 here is CASSLINSGSNEQFF. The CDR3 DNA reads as TGTGCCAGCAGCTTGATAAATAGCGGGAGCAATGAGCAGTTCTTC.

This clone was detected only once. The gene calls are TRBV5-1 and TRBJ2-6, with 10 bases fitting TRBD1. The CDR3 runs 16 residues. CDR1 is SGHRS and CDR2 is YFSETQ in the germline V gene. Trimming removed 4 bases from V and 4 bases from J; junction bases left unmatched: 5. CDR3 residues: CASSPGQGRGANVLTF. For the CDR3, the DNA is TGCGCCAGCAGCCCGGGACAGGGGCGCGGGGCCAACGTCCTGACTTTC.

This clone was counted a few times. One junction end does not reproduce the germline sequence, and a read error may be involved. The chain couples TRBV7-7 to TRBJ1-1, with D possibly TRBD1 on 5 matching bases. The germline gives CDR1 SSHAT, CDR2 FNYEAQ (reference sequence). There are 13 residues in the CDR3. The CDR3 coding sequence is TGTGCTAGCAGCCCCGCCGGGGGCACTGAAGCTTTCTTT. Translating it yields CASSPAGGTEAFF.